Included here is one T cell receptor beta chain sequence, with context. The assay was immunoSEQ multiplex PCR, and TCRdb's table has in-frame clones only and misses some. The sample lists 80,000 to 100,000 clones; 80% were seen once. The data are from a study of blood T cell repertoires in COVID-19. Study summary: Researchers got acute and convalescent COVID-19 samples from the United States, Italy and Spain.

The CDR3 has 15 amino acids. J gave up 9 bases and V 4 bases, and 6 bases lay outside the gene matches. Germline CDR1 is SGHRS and CDR2 is YFSETQ. The source material was peripheral blood. The chain combines TRBV5-1 with TRBJ2-1; 14 positions match TRBD2. This receptor was identified in a woman between 70 and 85 years old with acute or convalescent COVID-19. CDR3 region: CASSPEGLAGVEQFF. The DNA of the CDR3 is TGCGCCAGCAGCCCGGAGGGACTAGCGGGAGTTGAGCAGTTCTTC. The whole variable domain, filled in from reference TRBV5-1 and TRBJ2-1, reads KAGVTQTPRYLIKTRGQQVTLSCSPISGHRSVSWYQQTPGQGLQFLFEYFSETQRNKGNFPGRFSGRQFSNSRSEMNVSTLELGDSALYLCASSPEGLAGVEQFFGPGTRLTVL.